The 16 T cell receptor beta chains presented below share a single source sample, sequenced in a study of T-cell reconstitution after alpha-beta-depleted transplantation in children. Construction of the TCRbeta library involved unique molecular identifiers. MiXCR was run by TCRdb on the PCR reads, yielding one entry per CDR3 protein. The table records roughly 49,000 distinct CDR3 sequences, nearly 9.5% of them present only once. The sequenced sample was PBMCs, mostly from graft donor cells, obtained 60 days after TCRalphabeta/CD19-depleted stem cell transplant. Source of these receptors: a male patient aged 2-15 years who had a stem cell transplant for chronic granulomatous disease, so the T cells may come from the graft donor.

This clonotype has a handful of counts. The chain carries TRBV15 and TRBJ2-2; 11 positions match TRBD2. With V trimmed by 7 bases and J by 3 bases, 10 bases remained unmatched. Germline V gene lookup returns CDR1 LNHNV and CDR2 YYDKDF (reference sequence). This CDR3 contains 17 residues. CDR3 in amino acids: CATKRGLGLADTGELFF. The CDR3 DNA sequence: TGTGCCACCAAACGGGGGTTGGGACTAGCGGACACCGGGGAGCTGTTTTTT. Full variable domain (remainder filled in from reference TRBV15 and TRBJ2-2): DAMVIQNPRYQVTQFGKPVTLSCSQTLNHNVMYWYQQKSSQAPKLLFHYYDKDFNNEADTPDNFQSRRPNTSFCFLDIRSPGLGDTAMYLCATKRGLGLADTGELFFGEGSRLTVL.

This clonotype was counted ten times or more. This chain uses TRBV10-3 with TRBJ2-3, with TRBD1 identical over 7 bases. With 4 bases clipped from V and 5 bases from J, the junction kept 9 bases outside the gene matches. The CDR3 covers 15 residues. Germline CDR1 and CDR2: ENHRY and SYGVKD. CDR3 coding DNA: TGTGCCATCAGTGGGGGACAGCAGAATTTAGATACGCAGTATTTT. It is translated as CAISGGQQNLDTQYF.

This clonotype has a count of ten or more. The chain joins TRBV7-2 to TRBJ2-7; 8 nucleotides agree with TRBD2. CDR3 length: 15 residues. Germline assignment: CDR1 SGHTA and CDR2 FQGNSA. V trimming: 1 base; J trimming: 2 bases; junction bases outside the gene matches: 4. In nucleotides, the CDR3 is TGTGCCAGCAGCTTAGGTCGGGGACTAGCCTACGAGCAGTACTTC. Translation: CASSLGRGLAYEQYF.

This clonotype appeared many times. This sequence joins TRBV19 and TRBJ1-1; TRBD1 matches at 11 bases. The germline V gene encodes CDR1 LNHDA and CDR2 SQIVND (reference sequence). This CDR3 comprises 15 residues. The V gene end was trimmed by 7 bases and the J gene end by 7 bases; junction bases not matched to a gene: 11. The CDR3, as DNA: TGTGCCAGTAAAAAACAATCGGGACAGGGGGGTGAAGCTTTCTTT. This gives the protein CASKKQSGQGGEAFF.

This clonotype was seen repeatedly, ten times or more. This chain joins TRBV25-1 and TRBJ2-5; no clear D gene. The CDR3 sequence is 11 residues long. V lost 3 bases and J 5 bases, leaving 4 bases between the germline ends. Per the germline V gene, CDR1 is MGHDK and CDR2 is SYGVNS. For the CDR3, the DNA is TGTGCCAGCAGTGATTATGAGACCCAGTACTTC. It yields the protein CASSDYETQYF.

At least ten counts were recorded for this clonotype. The chain couples TRBV20-1 to TRBJ1-1; D gene uncertain. CDR3 length equals 13 residues. Between the trimmed V and J ends, which lost 0 bases and 2 bases, there was a span of 7 bases. Germline values: CDR1 DFQATT, CDR2 SNEGSKA (reference sequence). This CDR3 reads CSARDWRNTEAFF. The DNA of the CDR3 is TGCAGTGCTAGAGACTGGAGAAACACTGAAGCTTTCTTT.

This clonotype occurred many times. The genes are TRBV6-6 and TRBJ1-1, with TRBD1 as a possible D gene (6 bases). Germline lookup yields CDR1 MNHNY and CDR2 SVGAGI (reference sequence). The length of the CDR3 is 13 residues. With 5 bases removed from V and 4 bases from J, the gap between germline ends came to 11 bases. This CDR3 reads CASSLRGGTEAFF. The CDR3 DNA is TGTGCCAGCAGTCTCAGGGGCGGCACTGAAGCTTTCTTT.

This clonotype was seen just once. The chain has TRBV6-2 or TRBV6-3 and TRBJ2-5; possibly TRBD1 for D (5 bases). Germline CDR1 and CDR2: MNHEY and SVGEGT. The CDR3 totals 14 residues. The ends were cut back, 7 bases at V and 9 bases at J, with 21 bases in the middle. This CDR3 reads CASTLDNFNGAQYF. CDR3 coding DNA: TGTGCCAGCACCTTGGACAACTTCAATGGGGCCCAGTACTTC.

This clonotype was picked up many times. This CDR3 is CASRFTGLALTYEQYF. The CDR3 region has the DNA TGTGCCAGCAGGTTCACGGGACTAGCGTTAACCTACGAGCAGTACTTC. The rearrangement links TRBV7-2 to TRBJ2-7; 10 bases map to TRBD2. V gave up 6 bases and J gave up 2 bases; unmatched junction bases: 10. The CDR3 consists of 16 residues. CDR1 is SGHTA, CDR2 FQGNSA, per germline. Full variable domain (missing parts from reference TRBV7-2 and TRBJ2-7): GAGVSQSPSNKVTEKGKDVELRCDPISGHTALYWYRQSLGQGLEFLIYFQGNSAPDKSGLPSDRFSAERTGGSVSTLTIQRTQQEDSAVYLCASRFTGLALTYEQYFGPGTRLTVT.

This clonotype was observed at least ten times. V and J are TRBV7-2 and TRBJ1-3; D gene uncertain. Germline-derived CDR1 and CDR2 are SGHTA and FQGNSA. The ends were cut back, 2 bases at V and 2 bases at J, with 4 bases in the middle. The CDR3 runs to 13 residues. CDR3 loop: CASSLLAGNTIYF. CDR3 nucleotides: TGTGCCAGCAGCTTATTGGCTGGAAACACCATATATTTT.

About this clonotype: One junction end does not reproduce the germline sequence, and a read error may be involved. The chain recombines TRBV7-2 with TRBJ2-1; 10 nucleotides agree with TRBD2. The CDR3 is made up of 16 amino acids. CDR1 and CDR2 (germline): SGHTA, FQGNSA. This chain's CDR3 is CASSLSRTSGMNEQLF. The CDR3 region has the DNA TGTGCCAGCAGCTTATCTCGCACTAGCGGGATGAATGAGCAGCTCTTC.

This clonotype was picked up many times. The CDR3 sequence is CASSESGWGAGYTF. The CDR3 DNA reads as TGTGCCAGCAGTGAATCGGGCTGGGGGGCTGGCTACACCTTC. This chain joins TRBV25-1 and TRBJ1-2; weak D call: TRBD1 (6 bases). This CDR3 is built from 14 residues. Germline loops: CDR1 MGHDK, CDR2 SYGVNS. V was trimmed by 1 base and J by 7 bases, leaving 13 bases between them.

This clonotype occurred many times. The chain employs TRBV12-3 or TRBV12-4 and TRBJ2-7; D is possibly TRBD1 (6 bases). This CDR3 contains 15 residues. Between the trimmed V and J ends, which lost 5 bases and 3 bases, there was a span of 17 bases. As DNA, the CDR3 is TGTGCCAGCAGTCGGACAGAGAATAAAAACTACGAGCAGTACTTC. This gives the protein CASSRTENKNYEQYF.

The genes are TRBV6-2 or TRBV6-3 and TRBJ2-7; no clear D. The V gene's germline CDR1 is MNHEY and CDR2 SVGEGT. The V and J ends lost 0 bases and 3 bases respectively, with 3 bases between them. This CDR3 has 12 residues. The CDR3 here is CASSYSVYEQYF. The DNA of the CDR3 is TGTGCCAGCAGTTACTCTGTCTACGAGCAGTACTTC.

This clonotype was seen many times. V usage is TRBV5-5 and J usage is TRBJ2-3; 15 nucleotides agree with TRBD2. Germline-derived CDR1 and CDR2 are SGHKS and YYEKEE (reference sequence). With V trimmed by 5 bases and J by 2 bases, 9 bases remained unmatched. The CDR3 loop spans 18 amino acids. The CDR3 DNA reads TGTGCCAGCAGACCACCGGGACTAGCGGGAGGCGCCACAGATACGCAGTATTTT. Translated: CASRPPGLAGGATDTQYF.

In this sample, this clonotype turned up many times. The rearrangement links TRBV5-1 to TRBJ2-5; 7 nucleotides agree with TRBD1. The V segment lost 3 bases and the J segment 3 bases; nucleotides outside the gene matches: 8. Germline V lookup: CDR1 SGHRS, CDR2 YFSETQ. The CDR3 runs to 15 residues. The CDR3 loop reads CASSSHPGTEETQYF. The CDR3 DNA reads as TGCGCCAGCAGCTCTCACCCCGGGACAGAAGAGACCCAGTACTTC.